Listed below are T cell receptor beta chains from one sample, sequenced in a study of blood T cell repertoires in COVID-19. The protocol was immunoSEQ multiplex PCR, while the TCRdb copy is restricted to in-frame clones and leaves out a portion. This sample has 55,000 to 80,000 clones, with around 78% found just once. The material sequenced was peripheral blood. The receptors were sampled from a woman older than 75 with acute or convalescent COVID-19. CDR3s include the opening cysteine and the closing phenylalanine or tryptophan. Fields, in order: clone size, V gene, J gene, D gene, CDR3 DNA, CDR3 protein. D genes are given only for firm matches. A row's size may be missing; if present it is once, few, many or a size class.

few,TRBV6-6,TRBJ1-1,TRBD1,TGTGCCAGCAGTCTCCGGGACAGGGGAGGAGTGAACACTGAAGCTTTCTTT,CASSLRDRGGVNTEAFF
NA,TRBV29-1,TRBJ1-1,TRBD1,TGCAGCGTTGAAGGAACAGGGGGCAGATCGAACACTGAAGCTTTCTTT,CSVEGTGGRSNTEAFF
NA,TRBV5-1,TRBJ1-1,NA,TGCGCCAGCCGAAAGATGGGAGCCTTCCCTGAAGCTTTCTTT,CASRKMGAFPEAFF
NA,TRBV5-5,TRBJ2-2,NA,TGTGCCGTTACGGCGGAGGCGCACACCGGGGAGCTGTTTTTT,CAVTAEAHTGELFF
NA,TRBV3-1/TRBV3-2,TRBJ1-1,NA,TGTGCCAGCAGCCAAGTGGGGAGCACTGAAGCTTTCTTT,CASSQVGSTEAFF
NA,TRBV6-1,TRBJ2-2,TRBD2,TGTGCCAGCAGTGGGGGACTAGCGGGGTCAAACACCGGGGAGCTGTTTTTT,CASSGGLAGSNTGELFF
NA,TRBV5-1,TRBJ1-2,TRBD1,TGCGCCAGCAGCCCTGACAGGGCTGGCTATGGCTACACCTTC,CASSPDRAGYGYTF
NA,TRBV5-4,TRBJ2-7,NA,TGTGCCAGCAGCACCGGAGGCTATTCTTTGGGGGAGCAGTACTTC,CASSTGGYSLGEQYF
NA,TRBV18,TRBJ1-1,NA,TGTGCCAGCTCAAGCAACTCACTTGTTGCCACTGAAGCTTTCTTT,CASSSNSLVATEAFF
NA,TRBV3-1/TRBV3-2,TRBJ1-1,NA,TGTGCCAGCAGCCAAGAAGGCAGGGGAGCTTTCTTT,CASSQEGRGAFF
NA,TRBV18,TRBJ2-5,NA,TGTGCCAGCTCACCACTCGGGGAGCGGTCAGAGACCCAGTACTTC,CASSPLGERSETQYF
NA,TRBV19,TRBJ2-5,TRBD2,TGTGCCAGTAACCTAGGGGTAGCGGGTGACGGAGAGACCCAGTACTTC,CASNLGVAGDGETQYF
many,TRBV14,TRBJ2-7,TRBD1,TGTGCCAGCAGCCAACCGGGACAGGGAATCTACGAGCAGTACTTC,CASSQPGQGIYEQYF
NA,TRBV2,TRBJ1-2,TRBD1,TGTGCCAGCAACGGGGGGCAGGGGGCCGGAAACTATGGCTACACCTTC,CASNGGQGAGNYGYTF
NA,TRBV9,TRBJ1-2,TRBD1,TGTGCCAGCAGCGCTCCATCACAGGGGGCGAGGGGCTACACCTTC,CASSAPSQGARGYTF
NA,TRBV11-3,TRBJ1-3,NA,TGTGCCAGCAGCTCGGGGGATTTAACTGGAAACACCATATATTTT,CASSSGDLTGNTIYF
NA,TRBV5-1,TRBJ2-7,NA,TGCGCCAGCAGCTTGGGTGAGGACTACGAGCAGTACTTC,CASSLGEDYEQYF
NA,TRBV5-8,TRBJ1-1,NA,TGTGCCAGCAGCTTGGAGCGGAGGGGCACTGAAGCTTTCTTT,CASSLERRGTEAFF
few,TRBV2,TRBJ2-5,TRBD2,TGTGCCAGCTATTTTCCGGGACTAGCACAAGAGACCCAGTACTTC,CASYFPGLAQETQYF
NA,TRBV6-5,TRBJ1-4,NA,TGTGCCAGCAGCGACCATGGGGCAGGCCTCTTACTGTTTTTT,CASSDHGAGLLLFF
NA,TRBV4-1,TRBJ1-4,NA,TGCGCCAGCAGCCAAGATCAGGGGCCGGGGGAAAAACTGTTTTTT,CASSQDQGPGEKLFF
NA,TRBV6-1,TRBJ1-2,TRBD1,TGTGCCAGCAGTGAACGGGACAGGGGTGTTAATGGCTACACCTTC,CASSERDRGVNGYTF
NA,TRBV5-5,TRBJ2-1,TRBD2,TGTGCCAGCAGCTTATTAGCGGGAGGGGAGGGTGAGCAGTTCTTC,CASSLLAGGEGEQFF
NA,TRBV2,TRBJ2-1,NA,TGTGCCAGCAGTGAAATGGAGAATGAGCAGTTCTTC,CASSEMENEQFF
NA,TRBV5-1,TRBJ2-1,NA,TGCGCCAGCAGCTTTTCCGACAGTAGACTGCATGAGCAGTTCTTC,CASSFSDSRLHEQFF
NA,TRBV9,TRBJ1-1,TRBD1,TGTGCCAGCAGCCCCGAACCCCGGGACAGTGAAGCTTTCTTT,CASSPEPRDSEAFF
few,TRBV30,TRBJ2-1,TRBD2,TGTGCCTTTGGGACTAGCGGAATCAATGAGCAGTTCTTC,CAFGTSGINEQFF
NA,TRBV6-4,TRBJ2-4,TRBD2,TGTGCCAGCAGTGACGGGGCTAGCGGGGGAAAAAACATTCAGTACTTC,CASSDGASGGKNIQYF
NA,TRBV20-1,TRBJ2-3,NA,TGCAGTGCTAGTGGGACTCCACGTCGTCCAGATACGCAGTATTTT,CSASGTPRRPDTQYF
NA,TRBV27,TRBJ1-6,NA,TGTGCCAGCAGTTCTCCTAGCTCCTATAATTCACCCCTCCACTTT,CASSSPSSYNSPLHF
NA,TRBV27,TRBJ2-5,TRBD1,TGTGCCAGCAGGAAGGTCAGGGGGCAGGAAGAGACCCAGTACTTC,CASRKVRGQEETQYF
NA,TRBV30,TRBJ1-1,NA,TGTGCCTGGAGTGTCTTAGAGAACACTGAAGCTTTCTTT,CAWSVLENTEAFF
NA,TRBV5-1,TRBJ2-5,NA,TGCGCCAGCAGCTCGAGGGGGGGGTCCGAGGAGACCCAGTACTTC,CASSSRGGSEETQYF
NA,TRBV2,TRBJ1-4,NA,TGTGCCAGCAGTGCGCCCAACGGGGCAACTAATGAAAAACTGTTTTTT,CASSAPNGATNEKLFF
NA,TRBV6-5,TRBJ1-2,TRBD1,TGTGCCAGCGCGACCCGGACAGGGGTCGGGGGCTACACCTTC,CASATRTGVGGYTF
NA,TRBV18,TRBJ2-7,TRBD2,TGTGCCAGCTCATTGGGGACTAGCGGACTTTCCTACGAGCAGTACTTC,CASSLGTSGLSYEQYF
few,TRBV7-9,TRBJ2-1,TRBD2,TGTGCCAGCAGTTCAACTAGCGGGGGGGCTTTGGCTGAGCAGTTCTTC,CASSSTSGGALAEQFF
NA,TRBV12-5,TRBJ1-2,NA,TGTGCTAGTGGTTTGGAAGGGGCCCTCCTTACTGGCTACACCTTC,CASGLEGALLTGYTF
NA,TRBV12-3/TRBV12-4,TRBJ1-2,NA,TGTGCCAGCACTTCGACAGTAAACTATGGCTACACCTTC,CASTSTVNYGYTF
NA,TRBV27,TRBJ2-1,TRBD2,TGTGCCAGCAGTTTCCGGGCTAGCGGGGGGTTATCTTCCTACAATGAGCAGTTCTTC,CASSFRASGGLSSYNEQFF
NA,TRBV2,TRBJ2-3,NA,TGTGCCAGCAGACAGACACCTAGCACAGATACGCAGTATTTT,CASRQTPSTDTQYF
once,TRBV28,TRBJ1-2,TRBD1,TGTGCCAGCGGATCCGGACAGGGGACGGTCGGCTACACCTTC,CASGSGQGTVGYTF
NA,TRBV6-5,TRBJ1-1,NA,TGTGCCACAGCCGCGGACACTGAAGCTTTCTTT,CATAADTEAFF
NA,TRBV5-4,TRBJ2-5,TRBD2,TGTGCCAGCAGCTCACGGGGGAGCGGGGGGGCTCTCGAGATGGAGACCCAGTACTTC,CASSSRGSGGALEMETQYF
few,TRBV19,TRBJ1-2,TRBD1,TGTGCCACAGGCCGGGACAGCTCCGACTATGGCTACACCTTC,CATGRDSSDYGYTF
NA,TRBV7-6,TRBJ2-3,NA,TGTGCCAGCAGCGCCTGGGGGGTAACTAGCACAGATACGCAGTATTTT,CASSAWGVTSTDTQYF
NA,TRBV7-7,TRBJ2-5,TRBD2,TGTGCCAGCAGCCAAGGACTAGCGGGAGGGGGTCAAGAGACCCAGTACTTC,CASSQGLAGGGQETQYF
NA,TRBV9,TRBJ1-1,NA,TGTGCCAGCAGCGTAACAGGGACCATGAACACTGAAGCTTTCTTT,CASSVTGTMNTEAFF
NA,TRBV18,TRBJ2-2,NA,TGTGCCAGCTCACCACGGAGACTAAGTTCCGCCGGGGAGCTGTTTTTT,CASSPRRLSSAGELFF
NA,TRBV11-3,TRBJ2-1,TRBD1,TGTGCCAGCAGCTCCTCCTCAGGGGGTGAGCAGTTCTTC,CASSSSSGGEQFF
NA,TRBV5-1,TRBJ1-2,NA,TGCGCCAGCAGCTTGGCGGGGACTCCTAACTATGGCTACACCTTC,CASSLAGTPNYGYTF